This TCR beta chain was found in a study of control samples from healthy donors and cancer patients. TCRdb's copy holds only in-frame clones and misses some; the assay was immunoSEQ multiplex PCR. The repertoire holds about 58,000 clones, with 87% as singletons. V was cut by 4 bases and J by 4 bases, with 9 bases left in between. The CDR3 has 13 amino acids. Looked up from germline, CDR1 is SGDLS and CDR2 is YYNGEE. Sequenced material: PBMCs. The chain joins TRBV9 to TRBJ2-1, with unresolved D. The receptor was derived from a woman aged 60 to 75 with lung cancer. The CDR3, as DNA: TGTGCCAGCAGCCCCGACGGGTACAATGAGCAGTTCTTC. This gives the protein CASSPDGYNEQFF. Combining the CDR3 with reference TRBV9 and TRBJ2-1 gives the whole variable domain DSGVTQTPKHLITATGQRVTLRCSPRSGDLSVYWYQQSLDQGLQFLIQYYNGEERAKGNILERFSAQQFPDLHSELNLSSLELGDSALYFCASSPDGYNEQFFGPGTRLTVL.